The 2 T cell receptor beta chains listed next were all sequenced from one sample in a study of T cell responses to AZD1222 COVID-19 vaccine. Method: immunoSEQ multiplex PCR; TCRdb's copy keeps in-frame clones and lacks some. In the table there are roughly 80,000 clones, 70% to 90% of which are singletons. The sample here was peripheral blood, taken 28 days after the second AZD1222 dose. Receptors originate from an adult who received the AZD1222 COVID-19 vaccine.

The rearrangement links TRBV7-6 to TRBJ1-1, with D hard to call. Germline-derived CDR1 and CDR2 are SGHVS and FNYEAQ. The length of the CDR3 is 15 residues. Deletions cut 4 bases from V and 2 bases from J, with 14 bases between. The CDR3 DNA reads as TGTGCCAGCAGCTCCGGAATACTGATTAACACTGAAGCTTTCTTT. This codes for CASSSGILINTEAFF.

The chain carries TRBV18 and TRBJ2-5, with 9 bases matching TRBD2. After removal of 0 bases from V and 3 bases from J, the junction contained 2 bases not matched to a gene. The length of the CDR3 is 15 residues. Germline V gene sequence: CDR1 KGHSH, CDR2 LQKENI. CDR3 residues: CASSPPSGGKETQYF. In DNA, the CDR3 is TGTGCCAGCTCACCACCTAGCGGGGGTAAAGAGACCCAGTACTTC. Drawing the rest from reference TRBV18 and TRBJ2-5, the complete variable domain is NAGVMQNPRHLVRRRGQEARLRCSPMKGHSHVYWYRQLPEEGLKFMVYLQKENIIDESGMPKERFSAEFPKEGPSILRIQQVVRGDSAAYFCASSPPSGGKETQYFGPGTRLLVL.